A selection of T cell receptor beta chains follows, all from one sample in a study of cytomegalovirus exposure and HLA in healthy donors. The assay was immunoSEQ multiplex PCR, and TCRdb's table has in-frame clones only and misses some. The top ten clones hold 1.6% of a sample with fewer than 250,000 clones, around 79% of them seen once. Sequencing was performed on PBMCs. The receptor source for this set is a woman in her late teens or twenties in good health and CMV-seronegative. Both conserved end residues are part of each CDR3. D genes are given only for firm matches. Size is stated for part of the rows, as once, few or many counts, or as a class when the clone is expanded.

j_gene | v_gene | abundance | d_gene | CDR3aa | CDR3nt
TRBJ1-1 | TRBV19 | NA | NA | CASSGELNTEAFF | TGTGCCAGTAGTGGGGAGCTGAACACTGAAGCTTTCTTT
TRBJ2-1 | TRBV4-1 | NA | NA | CASSQDSGGRDEQFF | TGCGCCAGCAGCCAAGATAGTGGAGGAAGAGATGAGCAGTTCTTC
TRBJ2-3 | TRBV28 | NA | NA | CASSLGITGSDTQYF | TGTGCCAGCAGTTTGGGGATCACAGGGTCAGATACGCAGTATTTT
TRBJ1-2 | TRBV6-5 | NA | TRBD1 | CASSTGTGRNYGYTF | TGTGCCAGCAGTACCGGGACAGGACGTAACTATGGCTACACCTTC
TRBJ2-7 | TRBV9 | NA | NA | CASSEGETTYEQYF | TGTGCCAGCAGCGAGGGGGAAACTACCTACGAGCAGTACTTC
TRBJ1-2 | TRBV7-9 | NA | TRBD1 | CASSPPGQGAQIYGYTF | TGTGCCAGCAGCCCTCCCGGACAGGGGGCGCAGATCTATGGCTACACCTTC
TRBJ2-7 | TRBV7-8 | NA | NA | CASGQTFTYEQYF | TGTGCCAGCGGACAGACATTTACCTACGAGCAGTACTTC
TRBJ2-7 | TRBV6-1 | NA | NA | CASSGLAGSYEQYF | TGTGCCAGCAGTGGGCTAGCCGGTTCTTACGAGCAGTACTTC
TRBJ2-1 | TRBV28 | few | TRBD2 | CASSSLPGLAGGPIQDNEQFF | TGTGCCAGCAGTTCACTCCCCGGACTAGCGGGAGGGCCTATCCAAGACAATGAGCAGTTCTTC
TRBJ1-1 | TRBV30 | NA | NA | CAWSVHPWTEAFF | TGTGCCTGGAGTGTACACCCGTGGACTGAAGCTTTCTTT
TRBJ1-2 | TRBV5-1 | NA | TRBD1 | CASTGTASGYGYTF | TGCGCCAGCACCGGGACAGCTTCGGGCTATGGCTACACCTTC
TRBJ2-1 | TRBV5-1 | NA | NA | CASSLAPGQINEQFF | TGCGCCAGCAGCTTGGCCCCGGGACAAATCAATGAGCAGTTCTTC
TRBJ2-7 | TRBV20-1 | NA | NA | CSASRGYEQYF | TGCAGTGCTAGTAGGGGCTACGAGCAGTACTTC
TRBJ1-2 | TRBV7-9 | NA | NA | CASSLEGPTRGYTF | TGTGCCAGCAGCTTAGAGGGGCCGACGAGGGGCTACACCTTC
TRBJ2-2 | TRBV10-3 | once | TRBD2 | CAISSSGGTNTGELFF | TGTGCCATCAGTAGTAGCGGGGGGACGAACACCGGGGAGCTGTTTTTT
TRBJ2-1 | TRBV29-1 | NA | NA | CSVVYNEQFF | TGCAGCGTTGTATACAATGAGCAGTTCTTC
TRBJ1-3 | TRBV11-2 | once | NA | CASSLDRGNTIYF | TGTGCCAGCAGCTTAGATCGGGGAAACACCATATATTTT
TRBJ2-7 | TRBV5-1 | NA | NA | CASSLGQRAYEQYF | TGCGCCAGCAGCTTAGGACAGAGAGCCTACGAGCAGTACTTC
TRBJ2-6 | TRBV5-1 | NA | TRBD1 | CASSSKTGAGANVLTF | TGCGCCAGCAGCTCCAAGACAGGGGCTGGGGCCAACGTCCTGACTTTC
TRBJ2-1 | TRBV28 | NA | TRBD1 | CASRAGTGRYNEQFF | TGTGCCAGCAGAGCCGGGACAGGGAGGTACAATGAGCAGTTCTTC
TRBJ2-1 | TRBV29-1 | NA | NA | CSVQRGYSYNEQFF | TGCAGCGTCCAACGAGGGTACTCCTACAATGAGCAGTTCTTC
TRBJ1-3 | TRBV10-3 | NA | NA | CAISKTDGNTIYF | TGTGCCATCAGTAAGACAGATGGAAACACCATATATTTT